The sequence of this T cell receptor (beta chain) was determined in a study of T cell responses to AZD1222 COVID-19 vaccine. The repertoire was sequenced with immunoSEQ multiplex PCR; TCRdb's copy has only in-frame clones and lacks some. The sample carries 170,000 or so clones, roughly 87% recorded once. Of note for this clone: What it binds is not known.

Whole-study results and caveats: Across spike, vaccine-associated CD4 TCRs were found, dominant at 160-218 and 743-854.

The germline V and J ends were trimmed by 1 base and 10 bases, with 14 bases remaining between them. CDR1 and CDR2 (germline): MGHRA, YSYEKL. CDR3 length equals 14 residues. The TCR sequence derives from an adult in good health. This specimen consisted of peripheral blood, obtained on day 0 of AZD1222 vaccination. This chain connects TRBV4-1 to TRBJ2-1; D perhaps matches TRBD2 (5 bases). The chain's CDR3 is CASSQAVQSGEQFF. DNA for the CDR3: TGCGCCAGCAGCCAAGCTGTTCAGTCGGGGGAGCAGTTCTTC.